The 9 T cell receptor beta chains given below trace back to one sample, sequenced in a study of Ad26.COV2.S vaccination and SARS-CoV-2 variants. Data came from immunoSEQ multiplex PCR; TCRdb stores just in-frame clones and leaves some out. This sample has 300,000 to 400,000 clones, with 85% found just once. Noted treatment: around 19 received Ad26.COV2.S at low or high dose, single or two shots; five or six received placebo; per-sample allocation not given. Collection of the samples took place on day 63 after the first injection of vaccine or placebo. The input for sequencing was peripheral blood, taken in a trial of Ad26.COV2.S vaccine versus placebo. These receptors all come from a person aged 18-60 years who received the Ad26.COV2.S COVID-19 vaccine or a placebo.

The J gene is TRBJ1-5, the V gene TRBV18, with D possibly matching TRBD1 (5 bases). V lost 3 bases, J lost 4 bases, and 16 bases lay in between. The CDR3 totals 16 residues. CDR1 and CDR2 from the germline V gene are KGHSH and LQKENI. This CDR3 reads CASSPLGGGPNQPQHF. CDR3 coding DNA: TGTGCCAGCTCACCTCTTGGGGGAGGTCCGAATCAGCCCCAGCATTTT.

The chain links TRBV5-1 to TRBJ2-7, with TRBD1 identical over 8 bases. V shed 0 bases and J 2 bases; nucleotides not matched to a gene: 4. CDR1 is SGHRS, CDR2 YFSETQ, per germline. The CDR3 is 15 amino acids. The CDR3 nucleotides are TGCGCCAGCAGCTTGGGCACAGGGGGTACCTACGAGCAGTACTTC. This gives the protein CASSLGTGGTYEQYF.

The V gene is TRBV27, the J gene TRBJ2-7, with TRBD1 as a possible D gene (6 bases). Germline CDR1 and CDR2: MNHEY and SMNVEV (reference sequence). Trimming stripped 4 bases from V and 3 bases from J, with 13 bases between. CDR3 size: 14 residues. The CDR3 sequence: CASSSAGADYEQYF. CDR3 DNA sequence: TGTGCCAGCAGTTCGGCAGGGGCGGACTACGAGCAGTACTTC.

The chain employs TRBV27 and TRBJ1-2; D might be TRBD1 (5 bases). V was cut by 2 bases and J by 4 bases, with 14 bases left in between. Germline CDR1 and CDR2: MNHEY and SMNVEV (reference sequence). This CDR3 is 15 amino acids long. The CDR3 DNA sequence: TGTGCCAGCAGTTTAAGGCAGGGTGCCGTCTATGGCTACACCTTC. This gives the protein CASSLRQGAVYGYTF.

The rearrangement links TRBV28 to TRBJ1-2; D is ambiguous. V lost 3 bases, J lost 3 bases, and 5 bases lay in between. Germline-derived CDR1 and CDR2 are MDHEN and SYDVKM. The CDR3 covers 12 residues. The CDR3 region has the DNA TGTGCCAGCAGTTTGGCTCACTATGGCTACACCTTC. It translates to CASSLAHYGYTF.

The chain carries TRBV11-2 and TRBJ1-2; 7 bases agree with TRBD1. CDR1 is SGHAT, CDR2 FQNNGV, per germline. The CDR3 is 16 amino acids. The V gene end was trimmed by 0 bases and the J gene end by 4 bases; junction bases not matched to a gene: 8. The CDR3 DNA reads as TGTGCCAGCAGCTTAGATCCAAAGGGGGCAGGCTATGGCTACACCTTC. It translates to CASSLDPKGAGYGYTF.

The rearrangement joins TRBV7-9 to TRBJ2-1, with 8 bases fitting TRBD2. The CDR3 totals 13 residues. V dropped 1 base and J dropped 10; count of bases not matched to a gene: 3. The germline V gene encodes CDR1 SEHNR and CDR2 FQNEAQ (reference sequence). CDR3 loop: CASSLGGGSEQFF. CDR3 coding DNA: TGTGCCAGCAGCTTAGGCGGGGGGAGCGAGCAGTTCTTC.

This chain connects TRBV6-5 to TRBJ1-5, with 9 bases that match TRBD1. Unmatched junction bases numbered 5, after V lost 6 bases and J lost 5 bases. The CDR3 covers 14 residues. The germline gives CDR1 MNHEY, CDR2 SVGAGI. CDR3 in DNA: TGTGCCAGCAGGGGGACAGGGAGTTATCAGCCCCAGCATTTT. Protein sequence: CASRGTGSYQPQHF.

The rearrangement links TRBV28 to TRBJ2-5; tentative D call: TRBD1 (6 bases). With 4 bases removed from V and 2 bases from J, the gap between germline ends came to 17 bases. The CDR3 totals 16 residues. Germline V CDR1 and CDR2: MDHEN, SYDVKM. The CDR3 region is CASSSNPGQPQETQYF. CDR3 coding DNA: TGTGCCAGCAGTTCAAACCCTGGACAGCCGCAAGAGACCCAGTACTTC. Full variable domain (outside the CDR3, taken from reference TRBV28 and TRBJ2-5): DVKVTQSSRYLVKRTGEKVFLECVQDMDHENMFWYRQDPGLGLRLIYFSYDVKMKEKGDIPEGYSVSREKKERFSLILESASTNQTSMYLCASSSNPGQPQETQYFGPGTRLLVL.